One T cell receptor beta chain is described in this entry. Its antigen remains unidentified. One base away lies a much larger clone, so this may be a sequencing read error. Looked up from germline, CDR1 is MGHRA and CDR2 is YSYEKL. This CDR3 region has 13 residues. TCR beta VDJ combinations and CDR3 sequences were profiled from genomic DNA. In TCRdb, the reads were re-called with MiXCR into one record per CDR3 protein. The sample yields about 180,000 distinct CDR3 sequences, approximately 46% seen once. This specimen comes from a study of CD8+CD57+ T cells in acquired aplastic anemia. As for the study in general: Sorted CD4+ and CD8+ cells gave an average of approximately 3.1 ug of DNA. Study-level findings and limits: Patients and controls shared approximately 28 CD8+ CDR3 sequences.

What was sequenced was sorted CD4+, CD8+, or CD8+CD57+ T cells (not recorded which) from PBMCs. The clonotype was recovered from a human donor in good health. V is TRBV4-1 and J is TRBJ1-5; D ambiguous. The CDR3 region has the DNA TGCGCCAGCATCCAAGCGCCCGCGGGGCCCCAGCATTTT. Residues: CASIQAPAGPQHF.